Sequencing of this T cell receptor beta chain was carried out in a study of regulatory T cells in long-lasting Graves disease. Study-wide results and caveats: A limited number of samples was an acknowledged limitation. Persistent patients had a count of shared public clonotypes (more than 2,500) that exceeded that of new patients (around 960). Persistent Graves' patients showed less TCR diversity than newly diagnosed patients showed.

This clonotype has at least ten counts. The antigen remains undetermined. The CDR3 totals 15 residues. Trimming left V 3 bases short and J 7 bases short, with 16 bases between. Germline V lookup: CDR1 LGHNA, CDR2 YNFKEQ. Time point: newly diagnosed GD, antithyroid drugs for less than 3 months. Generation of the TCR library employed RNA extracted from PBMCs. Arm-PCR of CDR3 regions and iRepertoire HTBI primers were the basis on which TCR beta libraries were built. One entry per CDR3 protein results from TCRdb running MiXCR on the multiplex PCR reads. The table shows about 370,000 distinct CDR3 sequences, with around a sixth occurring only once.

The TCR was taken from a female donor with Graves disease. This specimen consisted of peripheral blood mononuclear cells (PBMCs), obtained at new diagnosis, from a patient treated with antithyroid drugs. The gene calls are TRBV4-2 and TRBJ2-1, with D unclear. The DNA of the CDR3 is TGTGCCAGCAGCCAGGTCTGGGTCAGCGAGAATGAGCAGTTCTTC. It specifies CASSQVWVSENEQFF.